This TCR beta chain was identified in a study of blood T cell repertoires in COVID-19 (dated by TCRdb to 2018 to 2021). Context from the whole study: The collaborator samples originated in the United States, Italy and Spain and spanned the acute and convalescent phases of COVID-19. The prospective study material was composed of cDNA or gDNA derived from T cells, B-cell-depleted T cells, or PBMCs. The dataset comprised deeply sampled blood TCRbeta repertoires from subjects exposed to, actively infected with, or recovered from COVID-19. The repertoires were made available in a free public database intended to serve as a resource for research on the immune response to SARS-CoV-2. Samples were obtained from the ongoing ImmuneRACE study (first 160 participants) and from 1,254 subjects provided by 6 global collaborators. Sample metadata almost always included a de-identified subject ID, COVID-19 status, age in years and sex. Where available, HLA class I and class II types were taken from metadata supplied by the sample provider and were not determined by assay-based typing.

From its cysteine to its phenylalanine, the CDR3 spans 14 amino acids. Kept here is only the CDR3 DNA, which spans 42 bases and is read in frame from base 1. V is cut back by 8 bases and J by 1 base, with 4 bases in the junction unmatched. CDR1 is given as MDHEN and CDR2 as SYDVKM, both from the germline V gene. TCRbeta CDR3 regions were amplified from genomic DNA using the immunoSEQ Assay, a bias-controlled multiplex PCR. The authors processed their data as follows. Nucleated cell counts per sample were estimated from amplification of reference gene primers within the assay. To quantify the absolute abundance of each unique TCRbeta CDR3 rearrangement, sequence reads were collapsed and filtered. For each sample, productive Simpson clonality was calculated as the square root of Simpson's diversity index over productive rearrangements. The immuneACCESS repertoire file appears here via TCRdb, limited to in-frame rearrangements. These files lack a portion of the clones; in checked studies, under half of the deficit traces to unresolved V genes, and the cause of the others is not known. The DNA was the basis for D and trimming; V, J and clone size are from that table. This sample gives under 300,000 clones in total; around nine tenths of them show up just once. 1.5% to 2% of the sample lies in the top ten.

About this clone itself: This receptor's antigen is unknown. Base-call qualities are not available, and no considerably larger clone is one nucleotide away.

What the research found in general, with its limitations: The amount of clinical and demographic metadata varied by source and participant and was provided uncurated.

In the prospective study, participants were roughly 18 to 100 years old, resided in about two dozen geographic areas of the United States, and were enrolled through a virtual design. In the prospective study, cohorts were assigned on the basis of participant-reported clinical history obtained from a screening survey and a study questionnaire. Recovered participants in ImmuneRACE Cohort 3 were defined as having two consecutive negative NP/OP PCR tests, clearance from a healthcare professional, or resolution of symptoms. In the prospective study, whole blood, serum and a nasopharyngeal or oropharyngeal swab were collected from each participant by mobile phlebotomists. Prospective study participants could optionally give additional blood draws and questionnaires over an approximately two-month period. Before DNA extraction, prospective study blood samples were shipped either frozen or at room temperature.

In this chain, TRBV28 is recombined with TRBJ1-5; 8 junctional bases match TRBD1. This sequence was found in a woman in her late teens or twenties who had recovered from COVID-19. The sequenced sample was PBMCs or T cells enriched from blood (not recorded which). The CDR3 loop reads CASGQGGSNQPQHF. The DNA sequence follows: TGTGCCAGCGGACAGGGAGGAAGCAATCAGCCCCAGCATTTT. With the rest looked up from the reference TRBV28 and TRBJ1-5 genes rather than sequenced, the full variable domain is DVKVTQSSRYLVKRTGEKVFLECVQDMDHENMFWYRQDPGLGLRLIYFSYDVKMKEKGDIPEGYSVSREKKERFSLILESASTNQTSMYLCASGQGGSNQPQHFGDGTRLSIL.